This TCR beta chain is drawn from a study of post-analysis software for immune sequencing data. Across the study: There were relapsing-remitting, secondary progressive and progressive-relapsing multiple sclerosis among the disease courses included. Study findings and constraints: About 5 TRBV segments occurring more often in patients than controls included TRBV5-6, TRBV5-1 and TRBV20-1. There was significantly lower normalized Chao1 diversity in multiple sclerosis patients than in controls.

CDR1 DFQATT and CDR2 SNEGSKA come from the germline V gene (reference sequence). This CDR3 region has 12 residues. A note on this clonotype: Its matching antigen is unknown. Just one base apart from a much larger clone, this may be a read error.

Unique molecular identifiers featured in each of the TCR beta cDNA libraries. TCRdb reanalysed the PCR reads using MiXCR and keeps one entry per CDR3 protein. The sample has fewer than 850,000 distinct CDR3 sequences; around 27% are singletons. This receptor was obtained from a girl aged 10 to 17 with multiple sclerosis. Sequenced sample: blood. The chain couples TRBV20-1 to TRBJ1-2; D is ambiguous. This CDR3 reads CRAQRRGYGYTF. In nucleotides, the CDR3 is TGCAGGGCTCAACGACGGGGATATGGCTACACCTTC.